The source of this T cell receptor beta chain is a study of T-cell reconstitution after alpha-beta-depleted transplantation in children. The V gene's germline CDR1 is SGHRS and CDR2 YFSETQ. With V trimmed by 2 bases and J by 8 bases, 12 bases remained unmatched. The CDR3 covers 16 residues. Preparation of the TCRbeta library used unique molecular identifiers. In TCRdb, the PCR reads were re-called with MiXCR into one record per CDR3 protein. The data contain 500,000 to 600,000 distinct CDR3 sequences, roughly 18% of them singletons. The source of this sequence is a human donor who donated a stem cell graft to a child with acute lymphoblastic leukemia. The sequencing here drew on PBMCs from the stem cell graft donor, taken from the stem cell graft. This chain connects TRBV5-1 to TRBJ2-1; TRBD2 matches at 8 bases. The DNA of the CDR3 is TGCGCCAGCAGCTTCGGAGCGGGAGTGTTTCTGGATGAGCAGTTCTTC. It codes for CASSFGAGVFLDEQFF.